This TCR beta chain was recovered during a study of neoadjuvant anti-PD-1 for oral cavity cancer. Study in general: Most patients had three to four biweekly doses of 3 mg/kg nivolumab before resection.

The sample's time point: after neoadjuvant nivolumab, at surgical resection. Per germline, CDR1 MNHEY and CDR2 SVGAGI. The length of the CDR3 is 15 residues. Concerning this clone itself: A read error may produce the germline difference seen at one junction end.

Generated by immunoSEQ multiplex PCR, the TCRdb table keeps only in-frame clones and is missing some. The sample includes approximately 15,000 clones, about 36% of them seen just once. The chain couples TRBV6-5 to TRBJ2-7; 9 bases are a match to TRBD1. The TCR sequence derives from a person aged 40 to 85 with oral cavity squamous cell carcinoma. The sequences come from tumor tissue, collected after nivolumab (anti-PD-1) treatment. The CDR3 here is CASNYVQGAFDEQYF. In nucleotides, the CDR3 is TGTGCCAGCAATTACGTACAGGGGGCTTTTGACGAGCAGTACTTC.